This paragraph reports one T cell receptor beta chain. What it binds is unknown. This entry belongs to a study of T cell repertoires in cytomegalovirus infection. Study at large: Indications of both CMV infection and matching HLA type were provided by public TCR beta signatures. General study results and limits: Dominating the ex vivo response were TCR beta clonotypes that were CMV-specific and HLA-C-restricted.

TCRdb analysed the reads with MiXCR anew, one entry per CDR3 protein. The top ten hold roughly 25% of the sample, which has about 160,000 distinct CDR3 sequences, about 20% seen once. The source material was CD8+ T cells from cultured PBMCs, sampled from culture after CMV antigen stimulation. The TCR comes from a human donor in good health (CMV status not recorded). Some clones in this sample may be carry-over from other donors' samples.

The CDR3 loop is CASSTPRVFPDEQYF. In DNA, the CDR3 is TGTGCCAGCAGCACTCCGAGGGTGTTCCCAGACGAGCAGTACTTC. V gene TRBV7-2 combines with J gene TRBJ2-7; possible D gene TRBD2, 5 bases. Trimming shortened V by 5 bases and J by 5 bases, and 19 bases separated the two germline ends. CDR1 is SGHTA and CDR2 is FQGNSA in the germline V gene. The length of the CDR3 is 15 residues.